Shown below are 25 T cell receptor beta chains from a single sample sequenced in a study of early T cells in non-severe SARS-CoV-2 infection. TCRdb recomputed calls from the 5' RACE reads with MiXCR, one row per CDR3 protein. The table has tens of thousands of distinct CDR3 sequences, about 11% seen once. The input for sequencing was whole blood, taken at baseline. The receptor set was obtained from an adult who was a healthcare worker with PCR-confirmed SARS-CoV-2 infection or an uninfected control (not recorded which).

The chain employs TRBV30 and TRBJ2-7, with 10 positions matching TRBD1. Germline V CDR1 and CDR2: GTSNPN, SVGIG (reference sequence). J gave up 4 bases and V 5 bases, and 8 bases lay outside the gene matches. This CDR3 has 14 amino acids. CDR3: CAWCDPGQGYEQYF. CDR3 bases: TGTGCCTGGTGTGACCCGGGACAGGGGTACGAGCAGTACTTC.

The V and J genes are TRBV7-9 and TRBJ1-1; D call uncertain. Trimming cost V 1 base and J 8 bases, with 11 bases left between them. Germline-derived CDR1 and CDR2 are SEHNR and FQNEAQ (reference sequence). CDR3 length: 13 amino acids. The CDR3: CASSLVMGGEAFF. CDR3 nucleotides: TGTGCCAGCAGCTTAGTGATGGGTGGAGAAGCTTTCTTT.

The chain couples TRBV11-2 to TRBJ1-6; 7 bases line up with TRBD1. Germline values: CDR1 SGHAT, CDR2 FQNNGV. This CDR3 contains 14 residues. Trimming at V came to 5 bases and at J to 13 bases, leaving 11 bases not matched to a gene. CDR3 DNA sequence: TGTGCCAGCAGCCCGGGACAGCCAATTGCCCCCCTCCACTTT. It codes for CASSPGQPIAPLHF.

This chain links TRBV27 with TRBJ2-7; the D gene is possibly TRBD2 (6 bases). The V end was cut by 4 bases, the J end by 6 bases, with 19 bases between. The CDR3 is 15 residues long. Germline V gives CDR1 MNHEY, CDR2 SMNVEV (reference sequence). CDR3 residues: CASSSPGGAAREQYF. The CDR3 bases are TGTGCCAGCAGTTCACCTGGAGGGGCAGCGCGCGAGCAGTACTTC.

This clonotype was recorded at least ten times. This chain links TRBV12-3 or TRBV12-4 with TRBJ2-5; 9 nucleotides line up with TRBD1. The CDR3 has 14 residues. The V segment lost 7 bases and the J segment 5 bases; nucleotides outside the gene matches: 8. The CDR3 DNA reads as TGTGCCAGCAATCTACAGGGGGCCTGGGAGACCCAGTACTTC. This sequence encodes CASNLQGAWETQYF.

The chain has TRBV20-1 and TRBJ1-2; 7 bases match TRBD1. CDR1 and CDR2 from the germline V gene are DFQATT and SNEGSKA (reference sequence). The CDR3 runs to 15 residues. V shed 3 bases, J shed 1 base, and the junction held 8 bases outside the gene matches. CDR3 DNA sequence: TGCAGTGCTAGTCCGGGACAGCTAAATAACTATGGCTACACCTTC. Translation gives CSASPGQLNNYGYTF.

This clonotype was recorded at least ten times. J is TRBJ2-1 and V is TRBV7-9; 7 nucleotides align to TRBD1. Trimming cost V 1 base and J 1 base; bases outside gene matches: 4. CDR3 length: 16 amino acids. The germline CDR1 and CDR2 sequences are SEHNR and FQNEAQ (reference sequence). The CDR3 DNA follows: TGTGCCAGCAGCTTAGGGGCAGGGGGTTCCTACAATGAGCAGTTCTTC. Its translation is CASSLGAGGSYNEQFF.

The rearrangement uses TRBV12-5 and TRBJ1-6; 7 nucleotides line up with TRBD1. Germline-derived CDR1 and CDR2 are LGHNT and FRNRAP. Trimming at V came to 0 bases and at J to 2 bases, leaving 7 bases not matched to a gene. This CDR3 spans 18 amino acids. The CDR3 spells CASGLVLGQSAYNSPLHF. The CDR3 bases are TGTGCTAGTGGTTTGGTTTTGGGACAGTCGGCCTATAATTCACCCCTCCACTTT.

The rearrangement uses TRBV20-1 and TRBJ2-3; D gene ambiguous. The CDR3 length is 12 residues. The V end was cut by 6 bases, the J end by 8 bases, with 15 bases between. CDR1 and CDR2 from the germline V gene are DFQATT and SNEGSKA (reference sequence). The DNA for the CDR3 is TGCAGTGCCTTCGACCTCAAGGGTACGCAGTATTTT. The encoded protein is CSAFDLKGTQYF.

In its sample, this clonotype was seen many times. The genes are TRBV9 and TRBJ2-7, with 7 bases aligning to TRBD1. The CDR3 runs 13 residues. After removal of 2 bases from V and 2 bases from J, the junction contained 1 base not matched to a gene. Germline V gene lookup returns CDR1 SGDLS and CDR2 YYNGEE. The CDR3 coding sequence is TGTGCCAGCAGCGTCGGGACAGCCTACGAGCAGTACTTC. Encoded protein: CASSVGTAYEQYF.

This clonotype was seen repeatedly, ten times or more. The chain is built from TRBV6-1 and TRBJ1-2, with TRBD1 as a possible D gene (5 bases). V lost 5 bases and J lost 4, with 17 bases in between. Germline V gene data show CDR1 as MNHNS and CDR2 as SASEGT. The CDR3 loop spans 15 amino acids. The CDR3 nucleotides are TGTGCCAGCAGTTCTACCGGGACCCAGAGCTATGGCTACACCTTC. This translates into CASSSTGTQSYGYTF.

The genes are TRBV20-1 and TRBJ1-4; the D gene is possibly TRBD1 (5 bases). The V gene lost 4 bases and the J gene lost 5 bases, with 17 bases spanning the gap. The CDR3 runs 15 residues. Germline V gene data show CDR1 as DFQATT and CDR2 as SNEGSKA (reference sequence). The CDR3 nucleotides are TGCAGTGCTATCCTACACGGGGGGATGAATGAAAAACTGTTTTTT. It translates to CSAILHGGMNEKLFF.

The sample holds many counts of this clonotype. The chain recombines TRBV5-1 with TRBJ2-7, with no clear D. The CDR3 has 12 residues. The germline V gene has CDR1 SGHRS and CDR2 YFSETQ. The V and J ends lost 5 bases and 3 bases respectively, with 9 bases between them. The CDR3: CASRQEFYEQYF. In DNA form, the CDR3 reads TGCGCCAGCAGGCAGGAGTTCTACGAGCAGTACTTC.

This clonotype came up many times. The chain recombines TRBV9 with TRBJ1-6; no firm D call. The CDR3 length is 13 residues. The V gene's germline CDR1 is SGDLS and CDR2 YYNGEE. V was trimmed by 3 bases and J by 10 bases, leaving 11 bases between them. CDR3 sequence: CASSGVASSPLHF. The DNA for the CDR3 is TGTGCCAGCAGCGGGGTGGCCTCCTCACCCCTCCACTTT.

The chain links TRBV18 to TRBJ2-7, with 12 bases matching TRBD2. Trimming took 3 bases from V and 2 from J; bases not matched to a gene: 2. The germline V gene encodes CDR1 KGHSH and CDR2 LQKENI. The CDR3 length is 15 residues. The CDR3 DNA reads as TGTGCCAGCTCACCCCTAGCGGGGGGGCCCTACGAGCAGTACTTC. Encoded protein: CASSPLAGGPYEQYF.

This chain links TRBV30 with TRBJ1-2, with TRBD1 matching over 10 bases. Trimming removed 3 bases from V and 8 bases from J; junction bases left unmatched: 3. Per the germline V gene, CDR1 is GTSNPN and CDR2 is SVGIG (reference sequence). The CDR3 loop spans 12 amino acids. CDR3 region: CAWSGTGEGYTF. As DNA, the CDR3 is TGTGCCTGGAGCGGGACAGGGGAAGGCTACACCTTC.

This clonotype turned up a few times. The chain recombines TRBV6-4 with TRBJ2-3; 8 bases are a match to TRBD2. This CDR3 comprises 15 residues. Germline CDR1 is MRHNA and CDR2 is SNTAGT. Trimming cost V 2 bases and J 1 base; bases outside gene matches: 2. The CDR3 is CASSDEAGGTDTQYF. The CDR3 region has the DNA TGTGCCAGCAGTGACGAAGCGGGGGGCACAGATACGCAGTATTTT.

The chain joins TRBV7-9 to TRBJ2-1; D is ambiguous. The CDR3 runs to 12 residues. V was clipped by 5 bases and J by 9 bases, with 11 bases between them. Germline-derived CDR1 and CDR2 are SEHNR and FQNEAQ (reference sequence). The CDR3 DNA follows: TGTGCCAGCAGCCCCCTTCTCATTGAGCAGTTCTTC. Translation gives CASSPLLIEQFF.

This clonotype was found a few times. The chain couples TRBV12-5 to TRBJ2-2, with 13 bases fitting TRBD2. Germline assignment: CDR1 LGHNT and CDR2 FRNRAP. This CDR3 spans 14 amino acids. Trimming cost V 6 bases and J 5 bases; bases outside gene matches: 0. The CDR3 DNA follows: TGTGCTAGTGGGGGACTAGCGGGGACCGGGGAGCTGTTTTTT. Translating it yields CASGGLAGTGELFF.

The CDR3 nucleotides read TGTGCCAGCTCACCACCGGGGAGAAAACTGTTTTTT. This encodes CASSPPGRKLFF. V gene TRBV18 combines with J gene TRBJ1-4; no clear D. The CDR3 runs to 12 residues. Germline loops: CDR1 KGHSH, CDR2 LQKENI. V lost 0 bases and J lost 10, with 6 bases in between.

J is TRBJ1-3 and V is TRBV20-1; D remains ambiguous. Trimming removed 2 bases at V and 3 bases at J, with 8 bases between. The CDR3 covers 13 residues. CDR1 DFQATT and CDR2 SNEGSKA come from the germline V gene (reference sequence). This CDR3 reads CSARIGIGNTIYF. CDR3 DNA sequence: TGCAGTGCTAGAATCGGGATTGGAAACACCATATATTTT.

The chain combines TRBV30 with TRBJ2-7; D is uncertain. CDR3 length: 12 residues. From germline, CDR1 is GTSNPN and CDR2 SVGIG (reference sequence). V lost 1 base to trimming and J lost 0 bases, with 4 bases between them. The CDR3 bases are TGTGCCTGGAGTGCAGGCTCCTACGAGCAGTACTTC. It codes for CAWSAGSYEQYF.

This clonotype was seen at least ten times. V and J are TRBV29-1 and TRBJ1-4, with D maybe TRBD1 (6 bases). The CDR3 extends over 15 amino acids. With 6 bases removed from V and 8 bases from J, the gap between germline ends came to 22 bases. Germline loops: CDR1 SQVTM, CDR2 ANQGSEA. CDR3 sequence (DNA): TGCAGCGTGGCAACAGGCGGGGGGCTAAGGGAAAAACTGTTTTTT. It is translated as CSVATGGGLREKLFF.

This clonotype was seen a handful of times. The chain employs TRBV10-3 and TRBJ1-2; possibly TRBD1 for D (6 bases). In germline, CDR1 is ENHRY, CDR2 SYGVKD. V was shortened by 3 bases and J by 13 bases, with 12 bases between the two germline ends. CDR3 length equals 11 residues. The CDR3 sequence: CAISEGRGFTF. The CDR3 DNA sequence: TGTGCCATCAGTGAAGGCAGGGGATTCACCTTC.

V and J are TRBV7-3 and TRBJ2-3; the match to TRBD2 covers 12 bases. The germline CDR1 and CDR2 sequences are SGHTA and FQGTGA. This CDR3 region has 16 residues. J gave up 2 bases and V 3 bases, and 3 bases lay outside the gene matches. This CDR3 is CASSFLAGGNTDTQYF. CDR3 sequence (DNA): TGTGCCAGCAGCTTTCTAGCGGGGGGGAACACAGATACGCAGTATTTT.